The 8 T cell receptor beta chains in this list originate from one sample, sequenced in a study of OX40 agonist ivuxolimab in advanced cancers. Receptor amplification or capture employed the immunoSEQ multiplex PCR assay. TCRdb took over this immuneACCESS table, retaining in-frame rearrangements with V and J assigned. Such tables are incomplete; in checked studies, under half of the missing clones stem from an unresolved V gene, and the remainder is unexplained. The sample includes 100,000 or so clones, with roughly nine tenths observed a single time. Over 4.5% of the sample lies in the top ten. Sequenced material: CD4+ or CD8+ T cells sorted from blood, taken in a trial of the OX40 agonist ivuxolimab. Receptors originate from an adult with an advanced solid tumor such as melanoma, head and neck, liver or kidney cancer.

The V and J genes are TRBV5-1 and TRBJ2-5; the D is unclear. This CDR3 has 14 amino acids. Trimming pared 0 bases from V and 5 bases from J, leaving 11 bases between. Germline V gene lookup returns CDR1 SGHRS and CDR2 YFSETQ. CDR3 nucleotides: TGCGCCAGCAGCTTGGCCGTTACTGGGGAGACCCAGTACTTC. Its translation is CASSLAVTGETQYF.

The chain employs TRBV14 and TRBJ2-1, with 10 bases fitting TRBD2. This CDR3 comprises 16 residues. CDR1 and CDR2 from the germline V gene are SGHDN and FVKESK. Unmatched junction bases numbered 5, after V lost 5 bases and J lost 1 base. The CDR3 DNA follows: TGTGCCAGCAGCTGGCTAGCGGGAGATTCCTACAATGAGCAGTTCTTC. Encoded protein: CASSWLAGDSYNEQFF.

The V call is TRBV19, the J call TRBJ2-2; D is unresolved. Germline V gene sequence: CDR1 LNHDA, CDR2 SQIVND (reference sequence). The CDR3 length is 14 residues. V lost 5 bases to trimming and J lost 4 bases, with 11 bases between them. CDR3 DNA sequence: TGTGCCAGTAGTCCCCCCTGGTTCACCGGGGAGCTGTTTTTT. Residues: CASSPPWFTGELFF.

The chain combines TRBV30 with TRBJ1-5; possible D gene TRBD1, 6 bases. Trimming left V 3 bases short and J 3 bases short, with 12 bases between. Germline loops: CDR1 GTSNPN, CDR2 SVGIG (reference sequence). The CDR3 consists of 14 residues. This CDR3 is CAWSFDRNNQPQHF. The CDR3 bases are TGTGCCTGGAGCTTTGACAGGAACAATCAGCCCCAGCATTTT.

The chain uses TRBV7-2 and TRBJ2-6, with D hard to call. Germline CDR1 SGHTA, CDR2 FQGNSA. This CDR3 contains 16 residues. V lost 0 bases and J lost 2, with 8 bases in between. CDR3 sequence (DNA): TGTGCCAGCAGCTTAGCGTCAGGAGCTGGGGCCAACGTCCTGACTTTC. This sequence encodes CASSLASGAGANVLTF.

The J gene is TRBJ1-5, the V gene TRBV30; 10 bases agree with TRBD1. Germline CDR1 and CDR2: GTSNPN and SVGIG (reference sequence). V shed 5 bases and J 5 bases; nucleotides not matched to a gene: 3. The CDR3 loop spans 13 amino acids. CDR3 sequence: CAWQGQGDQPQHF. The CDR3, as DNA: TGTGCCTGGCAAGGACAGGGGGATCAGCCCCAGCATTTT. The full variable domain, in which reference TRBV30 and TRBJ1-5 provide the parts outside the CDR3, is SQTIHQWPATLVQPVGSPLSLECTVEGTSNPNLYWYRQAAGRGLQLLFYSVGIGQISSEVPQNLSASRPQDRQFILSSKKLLLSDSGFYLCAWQGQGDQPQHFGDGTRLSIL.

The chain couples TRBV7-2 to TRBJ2-1, with D perhaps assigned TRBD1 or TRBD2 (6 bases each). Germline V lookup: CDR1 SGHTA, CDR2 FQGNSA. Deletions cut 7 bases from V and 7 bases from J, with 14 bases between. This CDR3 is 13 amino acids long. The CDR3 reads CASNNRGVNEQFF. The CDR3 nucleotides read TGTGCCAGCAACAATAGGGGGGTGAATGAGCAGTTCTTC.

The chain joins TRBV4-3 to TRBJ2-7; D is uncertain. The CDR3 runs to 15 residues. V shed 3 bases and J shed 3 bases, with 15 bases lying between them. Germline V gene data show CDR1 as LGHNA and CDR2 as YSLEER. The CDR3 region is CASSQQSPGIYEQYF. DNA for the CDR3: TGCGCCAGCAGCCAGCAAAGCCCTGGGATCTACGAGCAGTACTTC.